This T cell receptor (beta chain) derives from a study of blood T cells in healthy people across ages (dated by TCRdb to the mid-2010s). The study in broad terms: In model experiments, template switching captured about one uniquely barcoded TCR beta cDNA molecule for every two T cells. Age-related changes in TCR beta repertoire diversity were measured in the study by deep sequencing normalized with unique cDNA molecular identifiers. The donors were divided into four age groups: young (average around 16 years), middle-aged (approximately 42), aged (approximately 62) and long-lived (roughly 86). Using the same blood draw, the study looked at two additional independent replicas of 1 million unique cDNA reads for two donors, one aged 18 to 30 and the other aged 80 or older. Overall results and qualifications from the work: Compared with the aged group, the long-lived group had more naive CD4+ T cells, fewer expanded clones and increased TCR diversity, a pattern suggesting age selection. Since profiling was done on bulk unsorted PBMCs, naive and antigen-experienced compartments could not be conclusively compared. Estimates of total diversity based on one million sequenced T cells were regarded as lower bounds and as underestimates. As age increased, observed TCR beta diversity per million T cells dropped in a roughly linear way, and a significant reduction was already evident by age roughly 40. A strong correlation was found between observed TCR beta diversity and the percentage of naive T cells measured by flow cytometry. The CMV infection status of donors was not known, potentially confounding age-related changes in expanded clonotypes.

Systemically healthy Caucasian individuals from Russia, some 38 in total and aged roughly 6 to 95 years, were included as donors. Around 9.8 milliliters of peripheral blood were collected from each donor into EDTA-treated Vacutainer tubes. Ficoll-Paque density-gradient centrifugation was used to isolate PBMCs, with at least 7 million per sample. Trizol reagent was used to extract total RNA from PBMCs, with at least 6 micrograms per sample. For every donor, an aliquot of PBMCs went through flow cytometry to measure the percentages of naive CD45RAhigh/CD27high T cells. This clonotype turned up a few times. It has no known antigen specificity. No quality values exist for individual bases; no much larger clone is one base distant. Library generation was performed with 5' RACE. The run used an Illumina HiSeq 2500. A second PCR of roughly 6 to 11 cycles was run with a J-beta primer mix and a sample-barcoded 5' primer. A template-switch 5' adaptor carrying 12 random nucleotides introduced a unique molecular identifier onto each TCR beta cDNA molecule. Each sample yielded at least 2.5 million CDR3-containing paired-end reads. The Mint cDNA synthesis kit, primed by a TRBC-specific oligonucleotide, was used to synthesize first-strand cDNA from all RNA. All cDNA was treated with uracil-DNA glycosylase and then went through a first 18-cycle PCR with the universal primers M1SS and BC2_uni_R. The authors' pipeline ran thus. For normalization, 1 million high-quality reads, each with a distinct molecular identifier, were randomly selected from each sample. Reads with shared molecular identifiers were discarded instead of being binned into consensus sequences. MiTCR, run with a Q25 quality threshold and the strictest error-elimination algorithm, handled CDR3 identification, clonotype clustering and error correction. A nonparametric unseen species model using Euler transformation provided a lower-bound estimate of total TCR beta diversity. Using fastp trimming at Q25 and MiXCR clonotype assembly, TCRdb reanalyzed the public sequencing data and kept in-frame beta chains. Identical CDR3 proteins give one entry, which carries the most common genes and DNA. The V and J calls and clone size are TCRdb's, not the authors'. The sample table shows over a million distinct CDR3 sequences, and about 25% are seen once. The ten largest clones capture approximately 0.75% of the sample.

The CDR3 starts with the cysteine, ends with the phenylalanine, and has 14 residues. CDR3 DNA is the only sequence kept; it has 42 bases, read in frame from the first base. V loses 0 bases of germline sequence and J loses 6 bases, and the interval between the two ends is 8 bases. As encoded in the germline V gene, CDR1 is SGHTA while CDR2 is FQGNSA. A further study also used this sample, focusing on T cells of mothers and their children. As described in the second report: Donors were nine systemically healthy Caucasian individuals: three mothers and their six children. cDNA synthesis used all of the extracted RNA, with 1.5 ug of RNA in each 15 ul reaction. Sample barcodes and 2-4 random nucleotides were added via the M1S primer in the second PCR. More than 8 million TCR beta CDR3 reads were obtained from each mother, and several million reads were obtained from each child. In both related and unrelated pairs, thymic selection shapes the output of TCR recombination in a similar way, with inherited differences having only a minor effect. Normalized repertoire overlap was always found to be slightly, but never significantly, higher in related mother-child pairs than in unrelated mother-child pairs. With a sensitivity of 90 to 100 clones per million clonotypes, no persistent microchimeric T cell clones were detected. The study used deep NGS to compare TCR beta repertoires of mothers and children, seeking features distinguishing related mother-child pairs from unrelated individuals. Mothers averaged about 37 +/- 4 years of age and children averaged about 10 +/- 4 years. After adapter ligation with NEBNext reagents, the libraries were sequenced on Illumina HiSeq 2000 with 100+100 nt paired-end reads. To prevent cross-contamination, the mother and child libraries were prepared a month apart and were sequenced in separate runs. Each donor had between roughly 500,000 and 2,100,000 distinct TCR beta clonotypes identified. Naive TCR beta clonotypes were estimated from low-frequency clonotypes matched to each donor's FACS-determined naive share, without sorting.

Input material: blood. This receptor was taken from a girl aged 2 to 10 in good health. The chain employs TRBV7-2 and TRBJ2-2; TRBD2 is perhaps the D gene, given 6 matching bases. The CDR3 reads CASSLAGGPGELFF. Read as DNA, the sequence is TGTGCCAGCAGCTTAGCCGGGGGACCCGGGGAGCTGTTTTTT.